The 32 T cell receptor beta chains given below trace back to one sample, sequenced in a study of T cell repertoires in cytomegalovirus infection. These TCRs are of unknown antigen specificity. From the reads, TCRdb called clonotypes with MiXCR, one entry per CDR3 protein. The repertoire consists of 800,000 to 950,000 distinct CDR3 sequences, with about 30% occurring once and the leading ten covering 9.5% to 15%. Specimen: cultured CD8+ T cells from PBMCs, collected from culture after CMV antigen stimulation. These TCRs come from a human donor in good health (CMV status not recorded). Some clones in this sample may be carry-over from other donors' samples.

V usage is TRBV6-2 or TRBV6-3 and J usage is TRBJ1-1, with D maybe TRBD1 (6 bases). Looked up from germline, CDR1 is MNHEY and CDR2 is SVGEGT. CDR3 length: 14 amino acids. V lost 8 bases to trimming and J lost 4 bases, with 17 bases between them. CDR3 residues: CASWRVGAGTEAFF. Written as DNA, the CDR3 is TGTGCCAGCTGGCGTGTGGGGGCCGGCACTGAAGCTTTCTTT.

This clonotype was recorded at least ten times. V is TRBV7-6 and J is TRBJ2-3, with D unresolved. The germline gives CDR1 SGHVS, CDR2 FNYEAQ. This CDR3 has 14 amino acids. Trimming took 4 bases from V and 4 from J, leaving 12 bases between them. The chain's CDR3 is CASSSTVSPDTQYF. CDR3 DNA sequence: TGTGCCAGCAGCTCCACCGTCAGCCCAGATACGCAGTATTTT.

The chain is built from TRBV12-3 or TRBV12-4 and TRBJ2-2; TRBD2 is a possible D gene (7 bases). V was cut by 1 base and J by 7 bases, with 13 bases left in between. There are 15 residues in the CDR3. The CDR3 DNA follows: TGTGCCAGCAGTTTAGTAGGGGGGGCCGTCGGGGAGCTGTTTTTT. Translated, it gives CASSLVGGAVGELFF.

This clonotype appeared many times. The V and J genes are TRBV6-2 or TRBV6-3 and TRBJ1-1; D remains ambiguous. Trimming removed 5 bases from V and 7 bases from J, with 11 bases in between. This CDR3 comprises 12 residues. Germline assignment: CDR1 MNHEY and CDR2 SVGEGT. The CDR3 DNA is TGTGCCAGCAGTAGCACCCGGTTTGAAGCTTTCTTT. Amino acids: CASSSTRFEAFF.

In this sample, this clonotype turned up many times. The rearrangement joins TRBV27 to TRBJ2-7; D gene ambiguous. This CDR3 region has 12 residues. V was clipped by 4 bases and J by 0 bases, with 4 bases between them. CDR1 and CDR2 from the germline V gene are MNHEY and SMNVEV (reference sequence). CDR3 nucleotides: TGTGCCAGCAGTTCAAGCTCCTACGAGCAGTACGTC. It translates to CASSSSSYEQYV.

This clonotype was counted between two and nine times. This rearrangement joins TRBV27 to TRBJ1-2, with D unclear. The CDR3 has 14 residues. Germline CDR1 MNHEY, CDR2 SMNVEV (reference sequence). The ends were cut back, 0 bases at V and 0 bases at J, with 5 bases in the middle. In nucleotides, the CDR3 is TGTGCCAGCAGTTTATCTGCCGCTAACTATGGCTACACCTTC. This encodes CASSLSAANYGYTF.

The chain links TRBV25-1 to TRBJ1-1, with 8 bases fitting TRBD1. The CDR3 consists of 12 residues. Germline loops: CDR1 MGHDK, CDR2 SYGVNS. J was trimmed by 4 bases and V by 8 bases; bases with no gene match: 3. The CDR3 sequence is CASFGQGTEAFF. In DNA form, the CDR3 reads TGTGCCAGCTTTGGACAGGGCACTGAAGCTTTCTTT.

In regard to this clonotype: A read error may produce the germline difference seen at one junction end. The chain employs TRBV9 and TRBJ1-5; no clear D. Looked up from germline, CDR1 is SGDLS and CDR2 is YYNGEE. This CDR3 has 14 amino acids. The CDR3 DNA reads TGTGCCAGCAGCGTAGAGGGTAGCGATCAGCCCCAGCATTTT. It specifies CASSVEGSDQPQHF.

The chain uses TRBV19 and TRBJ1-1, with unresolved D. The V gene's germline CDR1 is LNHDA and CDR2 SQIVND (reference sequence). Trimming cost V 3 bases and J 5 bases, with 10 bases left between them. The CDR3 is 13 residues long. CDR3 sequence reads: CASSIGKRTEAFF. DNA for the CDR3: TGTGCCAGTAGTATTGGAAAGAGGACTGAAGCTTTCTTT.

This clonotype showed up just a few times. J is TRBJ2-7 and V is TRBV18, with a tentative D call TRBD2 (6 bases). Germline V gene sequence: CDR1 KGHSH, CDR2 LQKENI. Trimming cost V 3 bases and J 5 bases, with 17 bases left between them. This CDR3 has 15 residues. CDR3 loop: CASSPREQRRHEQYF. CDR3 sequence (DNA): TGTGCCAGCTCACCGCGGGAACAGCGAAGGCACGAGCAGTACTTC.

This chain connects TRBV5-1 to TRBJ2-2; the match to TRBD1 covers 8 bases. J was trimmed by 4 bases and V by 4 bases; bases with no gene match: 9. Germline lookup yields CDR1 SGHRS and CDR2 YFSETQ. The CDR3 covers 16 residues. The chain's CDR3 is CASSGPGQGSTGELFF. The CDR3 DNA is TGCGCCAGCAGCGGCCCCGGACAGGGATCCACCGGGGAGCTGTTTTTT.

V gene TRBV20-1 combines with J gene TRBJ1-2, with D possibly matching TRBD1 (5 bases). The V and J ends lost 6 bases and 5 bases respectively, with 16 bases between them. The length of the CDR3 is 13 residues. Per germline, CDR1 DFQATT and CDR2 SNEGSKA (reference sequence). DNA of the CDR3: TGCAGTGCCGGGGACCGGGGAGGGTATGGCTACACCTTC. Translation gives CSAGDRGGYGYTF.

This chain links TRBV9 with TRBJ1-1, with D uncertain. This CDR3 has 15 amino acids. CDR1 is SGDLS and CDR2 is YYNGEE in the germline V gene. The V end was cut by 0 bases, the J end by 0 bases, with 9 bases between. As DNA, the CDR3 is TGTGCCAGCAGCGTAGACTCAGATCTGAACACTGAAGCTTTCTTT. It encodes CASSVDSDLNTEAFF.

The chain links TRBV12-3 or TRBV12-4 to TRBJ2-2, with 12 bases identical to TRBD2. V lost 4 bases and J lost 6; bases outside the gene matches: 18. This CDR3 has 20 residues. DNA for the CDR3: TGTGCCAGCAGTTGGGACGGTCTAGCGGGGGGGCGAAATGTGGCCGGGGAGCTGTTTTTT. The encoded protein is CASSWDGLAGGRNVAGELFF.

This chain joins TRBV14 and TRBJ1-1; maybe TRBD1 (5 bases). Trimming removed 4 bases from V and 7 bases from J, with 19 bases in between. This CDR3 spans 15 amino acids. Germline CDR1 SGHDN, CDR2 FVKESK. DNA for the CDR3: TGTGCCAGCAGCCTATATCTGGGGGAAGGGGTTGAAGCTTTCTTT. Translated, it gives CASSLYLGEGVEAFF.

The chain has TRBV6-2 or TRBV6-3 and TRBJ1-1; a possible D gene is TRBD1 (5 bases). Trimming removed 7 bases at V and 4 bases at J, with 16 bases between. This CDR3 is built from 14 residues. Per germline, CDR1 MNHEY and CDR2 SVGEGT. Here the CDR3 DNA reads TGTGCCAGCAACCCCGATGGGGGTGTCACTGAAGCTTTCTTT. Encoded protein: CASNPDGGVTEAFF.

CDR3 coding DNA: TGTGCCAGTAGTTGGGGGCGGAGTGAGCAGTTCTTC. Amino acid sequence: CASSWGRSEQFF. The chain recombines TRBV19 with TRBJ2-1; the D gene is possibly TRBD1 (6 bases). This CDR3 contains 12 residues. Germline CDR1 reads LNHDA; CDR2 reads SQIVND (reference sequence). V gave up 5 bases and J gave up 9 bases, with 11 bases separating them.

This sequence joins TRBV14 and TRBJ2-3; TRBD1 is a possible D gene (5 bases). This CDR3 is 17 amino acids long. The V end was cut by 0 bases, the J end by 0 bases, with 13 bases between. Germline V CDR1 and CDR2: SGHDN, FVKESK. CDR3 protein: CASSQEEAGISTDTQYF. CDR3 in DNA: TGTGCCAGCAGCCAAGAGGAAGCAGGGATTAGCACAGATACGCAGTATTTT.

The V gene is TRBV4-3, the J gene TRBJ1-1; D unclear. This CDR3 contains 15 residues. Germline CDR1 is LGHNA and CDR2 is YSLEER. V lost 0 bases and J lost 7, with 15 bases in between. In nucleotides, the CDR3 is TGCGCCAGCAGCCAAGATCAGAATAGGGCATATGAAGCTTTCTTT. Protein: CASSQDQNRAYEAFF.

This chain connects TRBV4-1 to TRBJ2-1; D gene uncertain. Germline CDR1 MGHRA, CDR2 YSYEKL. The CDR3 runs to 16 residues. Between the trimmed V and J ends, which lost 0 bases and 8 bases, there was a span of 17 bases. CDR3 bases: TGCGCCAGCAGCCAAGAAATTATTACTGGGGTCCATGAGCAGTTCTTC. Encoded protein: CASSQEIITGVHEQFF.

The chain uses TRBV7-9 and TRBJ1-2; no firm D call. CDR1 is SEHNR and CDR2 is FQNEAQ in the germline V gene (reference sequence). V lost 5 bases and J lost 4, with 14 bases in between. The CDR3 contains 14 residues. CDR3: CASSRPGGSYGYTF. CDR3 nucleotide sequence: TGTGCCAGCAGCCGACCGGGAGGATCCTATGGCTACACCTTC.

V is TRBV7-8 and J is TRBJ1-5, with D possibly matching TRBD1 (5 bases). The germline CDR1 and CDR2 sequences are SGHVS and FQNEAQ. This CDR3 has 18 amino acids. V gave up 4 bases and J gave up 4 bases, with 23 bases separating them. This chain's CDR3 is CASSSYAVSGRKNQPQHF. The CDR3 DNA reads TGTGCCAGCAGCTCGTACGCCGTCTCGGGGCGTAAAAATCAGCCCCAGCATTTT.

As to this clonotype: One junction end disagrees with the germline gene, perhaps due to a read error. The chain uses TRBV4-1 and TRBJ2-2; D call uncertain. The CDR3 consists of 16 residues. CDR1 is MGHRA, CDR2 YSYEKL, per germline. The CDR3 loop reads CVSSQDSGGNTGELFF. The CDR3 region has the DNA TGCGTCAGCAGCCAAGACTCAGGCGGCAACACCGGGGAGCTGTTTTTT.

About this clonotype itself: A read error may explain this, as a much larger clone is one base away. The conserved phenylalanine or tryptophan is not found at the CDR3 terminus, so this likely reflects a read error. The chain couples TRBV7-9 to TRBJ2-7; D is uncertain. Germline CDR1 is SEHNR and CDR2 is FQNEAQ (reference sequence). The ends were cut back, 0 bases at V and 5 bases at J, with 8 bases in the middle. This CDR3 spans 13 amino acids. CDR3 coding DNA: TGTGCCAGCAGCTTAGCAGGGTTCGACGAGCAGTACCTC. Translation: CASSLAGFDEQYL.

This clonotype occurred a few times. V gene TRBV10-3 combines with J gene TRBJ2-7; a possible D gene is TRBD1 (6 bases). V gave up 6 bases and J gave up 1 base, with 13 bases separating them. In germline, CDR1 is ENHRY, CDR2 SYGVKD. CDR3 length: 14 amino acids. CDR3 bases: TGTGCCATCAGGCTTGGACAGAGATCCTACGAGCAGTACTTC. Amino acid sequence: CAIRLGQRSYEQYF.

V is TRBV6-2 or TRBV6-3 and J is TRBJ1-3, with D unclear. Trimming stripped 2 bases from V and 4 bases from J, with 9 bases between. The CDR3 length is 14 residues. From germline, CDR1 is MNHEY and CDR2 SVGEGT. CDR3 nucleotides: TGTGCCAGCAGTTACCCCGACGAGGGAAACACCATATATTTT. This codes for CASSYPDEGNTIYF.

The rearrangement uses TRBV27 and TRBJ2-3; 8 bases align to TRBD1. Losses at the gene ends were 2 bases for V and 4 bases for J; bases not matched to a gene: 8. Germline values: CDR1 MNHEY, CDR2 SMNVEV (reference sequence). The CDR3 has 16 amino acids. The CDR3 protein is CASSLGVDRGADTQYF. The CDR3 DNA reads as TGTGCCAGCAGTTTAGGGGTTGACAGGGGCGCAGATACGCAGTATTTT.

This clonotype was observed a handful of times. This sequence joins TRBV11-1 and TRBJ2-2; D gene uncertain. This CDR3 has 15 residues. The germline V gene encodes CDR1 SGHAT and CDR2 FQDESV (reference sequence). V lost 2 bases and J lost 6, with 13 bases in between. DNA of the CDR3: TGTGCCAGCAGCTTAAGAGGACCGGCCCCCGGGGAGCTGTTTTTT. The encoded protein is CASSLRGPAPGELFF.

The chain links TRBV19 to TRBJ1-1; 7 bases map to TRBD1. The CDR3 is 15 amino acids. V gave up 3 bases and J gave up 2 bases; unmatched junction bases: 6. The germline CDR1 and CDR2 sequences are LNHDA and SQIVND (reference sequence). CDR3 bases: TGTGCCAGTAGTATTAGACAGGGCCCTAACACTGAAGCTTTCTTT. It translates to CASSIRQGPNTEAFF. The variable domain in full, with the rest retrieved from reference TRBV19 and TRBJ1-1, is DGGITQSPKYLFRKEGQNVTLSCEQNLNHDAMYWYRQDPGQGLRLIYYSQIVNDFQKGDIAEGYSVSREKKESFPLTVTSAQKNPTAFYLCASSIRQGPNTEAFFGQGTRLTVV.

Remarks on this clonotype: A junction boundary mismatches the germline segment, possibly from a read error. The chain combines TRBV28 with TRBJ1-5; D is unresolved. Germline lookup yields CDR1 MDHEN and CDR2 SYDVKM. The CDR3 has 21 residues. This CDR3 is CVSSLTFRAETVKIRNQPQHF. DNA of the CDR3: TGTGTCAGCAGTTTAACTTTCCGGGCCGAGACCGTCAAAATACGCAATCAGCCCCAGCATTTT.

Worth noting for this clonotype: An end of the junction does not agree with germline; a read error may underlie this. The chain is built from TRBV7-8 and TRBJ2-1; TRBD1 might be the D (5 bases). Per the germline V gene, CDR1 is SGHVS and CDR2 is FQNEAQ. The CDR3 consists of 15 residues. The chain's CDR3 is CVSSLERGSYNEQFF. CDR3 bases: TGTGTCAGCAGCTTAGAAAGGGGCTCCTACAATGAGCAGTTCTTC.

This chain uses TRBV12-3 or TRBV12-4 with TRBJ1-2, with TRBD1 identical over 10 bases. CDR3 size: 15 residues. Trimming took 3 bases from V and 2 from J; bases not matched to a gene: 3. CDR3 residues: CASSLTGGLNYGYTF. DNA of the CDR3: TGTGCCAGCAGTTTGACAGGGGGCTTAAACTATGGCTACACCTTC.